What follows is one T cell receptor beta chain and its context. The specificity of this receptor is unknown. Base qualities are not recorded, but no much larger clone differs from it by a single base. This entry comes from a study of technical replicates of blood from a handful of donors (TCRdb year 2017). Libraries were prepared through the immunoSEQ multiplex PCR assay. TCRdb obtained this table from immuneACCESS and retained in-frame rearrangements with V and J assigned. These tables miss some clones; where compared with another copy, unresolved V genes account for less than half of the shortfall, and the remainder is unexplained. The sample includes under 100,000 clones, with roughly 96% observed a single time. In total, the top ten clones hold under 0.4% of the sample. Sequencing was carried out using T cells isolated from PBMCs. The source of this sequence is a human donor in good health.

The CDR3 reads CASSTGTGGDEQYF. The DNA sequence is given as TGTGCCAGCAGTACCGGGACAGGGGGTGACGAGCAGTACTTC. The sequence joins TRBV28 to TRBJ2-7; 11 bases in the junction line up with TRBD1. According to the germline V gene, CDR1 reads MDHEN and CDR2 reads SYDVKM. V ends up 5 bases short and J 5 bases short, with an unmatched junction base count of 5. The CDR3, cysteine through phenylalanine, is 14 amino acids long. Only the CDR3 DNA is retained, 42 bases long and in frame from the first base.